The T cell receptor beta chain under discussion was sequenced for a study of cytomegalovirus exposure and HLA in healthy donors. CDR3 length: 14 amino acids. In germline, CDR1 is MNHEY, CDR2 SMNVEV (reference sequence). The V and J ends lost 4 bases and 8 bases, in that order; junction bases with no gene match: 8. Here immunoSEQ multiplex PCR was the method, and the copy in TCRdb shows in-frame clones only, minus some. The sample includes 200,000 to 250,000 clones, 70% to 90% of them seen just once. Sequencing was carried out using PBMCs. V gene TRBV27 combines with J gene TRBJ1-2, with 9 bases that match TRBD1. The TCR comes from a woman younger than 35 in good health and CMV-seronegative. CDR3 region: CASSSRTGELGYTF. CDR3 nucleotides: TGTGCCAGCAGTTCCCGGACAGGGGAACTCGGCTACACCTTC.